This T cell receptor beta chain was sequenced during a study of blood T cell repertoires in COVID-19. Overall study context: Whether acute or convalescent, the COVID-19 samples came from the United States, Italy and Spain. PBMCs, B-cell-depleted T cells, or T cells were the source of the cDNA or gDNA that made up the material.

From germline, CDR1 is SGHAT and CDR2 FQNNGV. The CDR3 has 16 amino acids. The ends lost 5 bases at V and 6 bases at J; junction bases unmatched: 7. Source study methods: Amplification with reference gene primers provided the estimates of nucleated cell counts. The assay was immunoSEQ multiplex PCR, and TCRdb's table has in-frame clones only and misses some. V, J and clone size are taken as reported in that table, and D and trimming were inferred from the DNA itself. The table records hundreds of thousands of clones, 75% to 90% of them present only once. The chain joins TRBV11-2 to TRBJ1-6; TRBD1 matches at 10 bases. This receptor was identified in a woman aged 25 to 39 with active or convalescent COVID-19. The sample consisted of peripheral blood. In DNA, the CDR3 is TGTGCCAGCAGCCCCGGGACAGGGGACCTTAATTCACCCCTCCACTTT. It encodes CASSPGTGDLNSPLHF. The complete variable domain, with remaining parts taken from reference TRBV11-2 and TRBJ1-6, reads EAGVAQSPRYKIIEKRQSVAFWCNPISGHATLYWYQQILGQGPKLLIQFQNNGVVDDSQLPKDRFSAERLKGVDSTLKIQPAKLEDSAVYLCASSPGTGDLNSPLHFGNGTRLTVT.